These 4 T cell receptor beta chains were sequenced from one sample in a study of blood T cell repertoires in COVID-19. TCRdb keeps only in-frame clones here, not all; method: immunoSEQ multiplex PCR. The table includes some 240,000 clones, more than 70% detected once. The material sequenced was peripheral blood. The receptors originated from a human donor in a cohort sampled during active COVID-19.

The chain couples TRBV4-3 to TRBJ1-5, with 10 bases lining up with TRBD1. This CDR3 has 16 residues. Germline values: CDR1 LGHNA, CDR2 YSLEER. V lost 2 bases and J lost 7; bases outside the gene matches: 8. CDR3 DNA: TGCGCCAGCAGCCAATCCCGACAGGGGGCAGGGCAGCCCCAGCATTTT. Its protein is CASSQSRQGAGQPQHF.

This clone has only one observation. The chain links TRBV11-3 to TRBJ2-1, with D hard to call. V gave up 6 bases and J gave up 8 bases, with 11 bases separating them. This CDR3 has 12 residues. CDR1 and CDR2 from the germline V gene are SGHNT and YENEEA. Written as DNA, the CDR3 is TGTGCCAGCAGGGGTAGAGGCGATGAGCAGTTCTTC. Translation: CASRGRGDEQFF.

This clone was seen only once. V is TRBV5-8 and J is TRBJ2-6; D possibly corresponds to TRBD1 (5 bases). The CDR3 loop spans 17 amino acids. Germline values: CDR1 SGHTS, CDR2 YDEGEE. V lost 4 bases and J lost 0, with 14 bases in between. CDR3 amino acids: CASSRFSDSSGANVLTF. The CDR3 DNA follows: TGTGCCAGCAGCCGCTTCTCAGACAGCTCTGGGGCCAACGTCCTGACTTTC.

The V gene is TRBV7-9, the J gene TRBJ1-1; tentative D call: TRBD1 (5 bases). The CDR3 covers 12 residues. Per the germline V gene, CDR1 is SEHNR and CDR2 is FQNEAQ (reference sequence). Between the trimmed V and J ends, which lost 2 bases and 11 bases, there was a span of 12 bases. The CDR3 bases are TGTGCCAGCAGCTTAAAAGGGGTCTCGGCTTTCTTT. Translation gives CASSLKGVSAFF.